This TCR beta chain was recovered during a study of blood T cells in healthy people across ages. This clonotype appeared many times. The antigen remains undetermined. Points from the study as a whole: Leaving the PBMCs unsorted stopped any conclusive comparison of naive versus antigen-experienced cells. Higher diversity and more naive CD4+ cells were features of long-lived donors, compared to aged donors.

In germline, CDR1 is DFQATT, CDR2 SNEGSKA (reference sequence). J gave up 6 bases and V 6 bases, and 5 bases lay outside the gene matches. The CDR3 totals 13 residues. Using a J-beta primer mix together with a sample-barcoded 5' primer, a second PCR was run for about 7 to 12 cycles. Each CDR3 protein is one row after TCRdb ran MiXCR on the 5' RACE reads. The sample gives more than 1.4 million distinct CDR3 sequences, 35% to 45% of which show up once; less than 8% is in the top ten. The sample was blood. The chain recombines TRBV20-1 with TRBJ2-3, with TRBD2 matching 11 bases. This receptor was taken from a woman between 18 and 29 years old in good health. The DNA of the CDR3 is TGCAGTGCCTTACTAGCGGGAGAGGATACGCAGTATTTT. Encoded protein: CSALLAGEDTQYF.